The 19 T cell receptor beta chains listed next were all sequenced from one sample in a study of T cell responses to AZD1222 COVID-19 vaccine. Using immunoSEQ multiplex PCR, the repertoire was profiled, and TCRdb retains in-frame clones only, with some absent. The sample records roughly 120,000 clones, 80% to 90% being singletons. The sequencing here drew on peripheral blood, taken on day 0 of MenACWY control vaccination. The source is an adult in good health.

The chain joins TRBV18 to TRBJ2-7; 8 nucleotides align to TRBD2. The CDR3 contains 15 residues. The germline V gene has CDR1 KGHSH and CDR2 LQKENI. J lost 0 bases, V lost 2 bases, and 3 bases had no gene match. CDR3 sequence: CASSPAGGISYEQYF. As DNA, the CDR3 is TGTGCCAGCTCACCAGCGGGGGGAATCTCCTACGAGCAGTACTTC.

J is TRBJ1-1 and V is TRBV9; D unclear. Trimming removed 4 bases from V and 1 base from J, with 8 bases in between. Germline V CDR1 and CDR2: SGDLS, YYNGEE. The CDR3 extends over 13 amino acids. CDR3 in DNA: TGTGCCAGCAGCACCCGACAGAACACTGAAGCTTTCTTT. The encoded protein is CASSTRQNTEAFF.

The chain couples TRBV9 to TRBJ1-1; D gene uncertain. The CDR3 extends over 14 amino acids. Germline CDR1 is SGDLS and CDR2 is YYNGEE. The ends were cut back, 4 bases at V and 2 bases at J, with 12 bases in the middle. The DNA for the CDR3 is TGTGCCAGCAGCCCAAGGGCCGGCAACACTGAAGCTTTCTTT. It specifies CASSPRAGNTEAFF.

This chain links TRBV19 with TRBJ1-5, with a possible D match to TRBD1 (6 bases). This CDR3 contains 17 residues. Trimming shortened V by 0 bases and J by 1 base, and 13 bases separated the two germline ends. Germline CDR1 is LNHDA and CDR2 is SQIVND (reference sequence). CDR3 DNA: TGTGCCAGTAGTATAGATAATGGGGGCCGGAGCAATCAGCCCCAGCATTTT. It specifies CASSIDNGGRSNQPQHF.

The chain combines TRBV7-9 with TRBJ2-3; TRBD2 aligns across 9 bases. Germline CDR1 is SEHNR and CDR2 is FQNEAQ (reference sequence). This CDR3 spans 15 amino acids. The V segment lost 5 bases and the J segment 6 bases; nucleotides outside the gene matches: 9. Here the CDR3 reads CASSPLSGGSDTQYF. The CDR3 bases are TGTGCCAGCAGCCCCCTGAGCGGGGGGAGCGATACGCAGTATTTT.

The chain uses TRBV6-5 and TRBJ1-1; a possible D gene is TRBD1 (6 bases). CDR3 size: 12 residues. V dropped 8 bases and J dropped 11 bases, with 18 bases sitting between them. Germline lookup yields CDR1 MNHEY and CDR2 SVGAGI. The CDR3 loop is CASYRVEVGAFF. The DNA for the CDR3 is TGTGCCAGCTACAGGGTTGAGGTAGGGGCTTTCTTT.

Here the CDR3 reads CASSFNQPQHF. DNA of the CDR3: TGCGCCAGCAGCTTCAATCAGCCCCAGCATTTT. The V call is TRBV5-1, the J call TRBJ1-5, with unresolved D. This CDR3 spans 11 amino acids. Trimming shortened V by 2 bases and J by 3 bases, and 0 bases separated the two germline ends. In germline, CDR1 is SGHRS, CDR2 YFSETQ.

The chain is built from TRBV10-3 and TRBJ2-1, with 10 bases matching TRBD2. V dropped 6 bases and J dropped 3; count of bases not matched to a gene: 14. CDR1 ENHRY and CDR2 SYGVKD come from the germline V gene. The CDR3 contains 18 residues. This CDR3 reads CAISAIPSGGAVYNEQFF. In DNA form, the CDR3 reads TGTGCCATCAGCGCTATCCCCAGCGGGGGGGCGGTCTACAATGAGCAGTTCTTC.

This clone was picked up one time. V gene TRBV5-1 combines with J gene TRBJ2-6, with D possibly TRBD2 on 5 matching bases. Germline CDR1 SGHRS, CDR2 YFSETQ. Trimming removed 2 bases at V and 2 bases at J, with 11 bases between. The CDR3 consists of 16 residues. The CDR3: CASSLGPRAGANVLTF. For the CDR3, the DNA is TGCGCCAGCAGCTTAGGACCGAGGGCTGGGGCCAACGTCCTGACTTTC.

A few counts support this clone. The chain has TRBV24-1 and TRBJ2-7; TRBD1 aligns across 9 bases. The CDR3 runs to 13 residues. V lost 9 bases to trimming and J lost 0 bases; unmatched junction nucleotides: 2. Germline V gene lookup returns CDR1 KGHDR and CDR2 SFDVKD. The DNA for the CDR3 is TGTGCCACCGAACAGGGGGCCTCCTACGAGCAGTACTTC. This translates into CATEQGASYEQYF.

This chain connects TRBV3-1 (or the pseudogene TRBV3-2) to TRBJ2-7; 8 bases line up with TRBD1. Per the germline V gene, CDR1 is LGHDT and CDR2 is YNNKEL (reference sequence). V lost 5 bases to trimming and J lost 3 bases; unmatched junction nucleotides: 3. There are 13 residues in the CDR3. The CDR3 DNA follows: TGTGCCAGCAGCTTCGACAGGGGCTACGAGCAGTACTTC. Amino acid sequence: CASSFDRGYEQYF.

CDR3 in DNA: TGTGCCAGCAAATCGGACAGGGGGGACTATGGCTACACCTTC. This translates into CASKSDRGDYGYTF. The chain recombines TRBV25-1 with TRBJ1-2, with TRBD1 matching over 10 bases. Germline V gene data show CDR1 as MGHDK and CDR2 as SYGVNS. This CDR3 has 14 amino acids. Trimming removed 7 bases from V and 3 bases from J; junction bases left unmatched: 5.

The chain has TRBV3-1 (or the pseudogene TRBV3-2) and TRBJ2-2; D may match TRBD1 or TRBD2 (5 bases each). V lost 0 bases and J 5 bases, leaving 16 bases between the germline ends. The length of the CDR3 is 17 residues. Germline-derived CDR1 and CDR2 are LGHDT and YNNKEL (reference sequence). CDR3: CASSQEVDGARTGELFF. The DNA for the CDR3 is TGTGCCAGCAGCCAAGAGGTTGACGGGGCTCGAACCGGGGAGCTGTTTTTT.

The chain combines TRBV3-1 (or the pseudogene TRBV3-2) with TRBJ1-2; the match to TRBD1 covers 11 bases. The CDR3 covers 15 residues. Germline CDR1 is LGHDT and CDR2 is YNNKEL (reference sequence). The V gene end was trimmed by 4 bases and the J gene end by 4 bases; junction bases not matched to a gene: 5. The CDR3 DNA sequence: TGTGCCAGCAGCCTCCGGACAGGGGGCGGCTATGGCTACACCTTC. Its protein is CASSLRTGGGYGYTF.

V and J are TRBV29-1 and TRBJ1-1, with TRBD1 matching 11 bases. With 0 bases clipped from V and 5 bases from J, the junction kept 5 bases outside the gene matches. The CDR3 is 15 amino acids. Germline CDR1 SQVTM, CDR2 ANQGSEA. CDR3 amino acids: CSVEDAWDRGTEAFF. Written as DNA, the CDR3 is TGCAGCGTTGAAGATGCGTGGGACAGGGGGACTGAAGCTTTCTTT.

This clone was observed once. The CDR3 region is CASSIFSGTPAPEYTQYF. The CDR3 DNA is TGTGCCAGCAGCATCTTTTCCGGGACACCCGCACCCGAATATACGCAGTATTTT. V is TRBV21-1 and J is TRBJ2-3; the table names TRBD1, a call not compared with the DNA. TRBV21-1 is reported as a pseudogene. The CDR3 sequence is 18 residues long.

This clone was observed a single time. J is TRBJ1-3 and V is TRBV18; no firm D call. The CDR3 sequence is 13 residues long. V was trimmed by 1 base and J by 8 bases, leaving 9 bases between them. The germline V gene encodes CDR1 KGHSH and CDR2 LQKENI. DNA of the CDR3: TGTGCCAGCTCACCACGGCTGGGTGACACCATATATTTT. This gives the protein CASSPRLGDTIYF.

The J gene is TRBJ1-2, the V gene TRBV18; D is unclear. In germline, CDR1 is KGHSH, CDR2 LQKENI. Trimming stripped 0 bases from V and 8 bases from J, with 7 bases between. The CDR3 is 12 residues long. CDR3 bases: TGTGCCAGCTCACCACCCGGGTCCGGCTACACCTTC. It encodes CASSPPGSGYTF. The full variable domain, rest sourced from reference TRBV18 and TRBJ1-2, is NAGVMQNPRHLVRRRGQEARLRCSPMKGHSHVYWYRQLPEEGLKFMVYLQKENIIDESGMPKERFSAEFPKEGPSILRIQQVVRGDSAAYFCASSPPGSGYTFGSGTRLTVV.

V and J are TRBV30 and TRBJ1-5; 8 bases map to TRBD1. CDR1 is GTSNPN and CDR2 is SVGIG in the germline V gene (reference sequence). This CDR3 comprises 15 residues. The J segment lost 4 bases and the V segment lost 0 bases, leaving 5 bases of the junction unmatched. The DNA for the CDR3 is TGTGCCTGGAGTGTTATGCAGGGGGCAAATCAGCCCCAGCATTTT. It translates to CAWSVMQGANQPQHF. The full variable domain, in which reference TRBV30 and TRBJ1-5 provide the parts outside the CDR3, is SQTIHQWPATLVQPVGSPLSLECTVEGTSNPNLYWYRQAAGRGLQLLFYSVGIGQISSEVPQNLSASRPQDRQFILSSKKLLLSDSGFYLCAWSVMQGANQPQHFGDGTRLSIL.